The 25 T cell receptor beta chains below all came from one sample that was sequenced in a study of graft-versus-host responses after intestinal transplantation. Graft tissue processing released intraepithelial and lamina propria lymphocytes. The data were produced by immunoSEQ multiplex PCR, yet TCRdb's version contains in-frame clones alone and is incomplete. The sample records about 5,100 clones, 72% being singletons. The source was ileum tissue, collected less than 270 days after intestinal transplant. All receptors derive from a human patient who received an intestinal transplant, so some T cells may come from the graft donor.

The table lists this clone with a count of one. V usage is TRBV6-5 and J usage is TRBJ2-2; TRBD2 matches at 12 bases. This CDR3 has 16 residues. Germline-derived CDR1 and CDR2 are MNHEY and SVGAGI. J gave up 1 base and V 4 bases, and 1 base lay outside the gene matches. The CDR3 DNA is TGTGCCAGCAGTTCACTAGCGGGGGGGAACACCGGGGAGCTGTTTTTT. It yields the protein CASSSLAGGNTGELFF.

The rearrangement links TRBV4-2 to TRBJ2-3; maybe TRBD2 (6 bases). V lost 1 base and J 3 bases, leaving 17 bases between the germline ends. The CDR3 has 17 residues. Per the germline V gene, CDR1 is LGHNA and CDR2 is YNFKEQ. For the CDR3, the DNA is TGTGCCAGCAGCCAAGGCCCGGGACTGCCCTGGACAGATACGCAGTATTTT. Translated: CASSQGPGLPWTDTQYF.

This chain uses TRBV5-1 with TRBJ2-6; D not resolved. The germline V gene has CDR1 SGHRS and CDR2 YFSETQ. Trimming removed 1 base at V and 0 bases at J, with 23 bases between. The CDR3 is 21 residues long. For the CDR3, the DNA is TGCGCCAGCAGCTTGAGTCCTTCCGCTAGTATCTACCGCTCTGGGGCCAACGTCCTGACTTTC. It specifies CASSLSPSASIYRSGANVLTF.

Only one count was recorded for this clone. This chain links TRBV30 with TRBJ2-5; a weak D match, TRBD1 (6 bases). The V end lost 0 bases, the J end lost 4 bases, and 6 bases lay between the germline ends. There are 12 residues in the CDR3. The germline V gene encodes CDR1 GTSNPN and CDR2 SVGIG (reference sequence). In DNA, the CDR3 is TGTGCCTGGAGTGTAGGGGGAGAGACCCAGTACTTC. Its protein is CAWSVGGETQYF.

V usage is TRBV14 and J usage is TRBJ2-7, with 8 bases that match TRBD2. This CDR3 contains 15 residues. The germline gives CDR1 SGHDN, CDR2 FVKESK. J lost 1 base, V lost 0 bases, and 2 bases had no gene match. CDR3 sequence (DNA): TGTGCCAGCAGCCAAGAGGGACTAGGATCCTACGAGCAGTACTTC. Translated, it gives CASSQEGLGSYEQYF.

The chain combines TRBV5-4 with TRBJ1-2, with no clear D. The V and J ends lost 4 bases and 5 bases respectively, with 12 bases between them. The CDR3 extends over 13 amino acids. CDR1 and CDR2 (germline): SGHNT, YYREEE (reference sequence). CDR3 sequence: CASSSQPGYGYTF. The CDR3 DNA reads TGTGCCAGCAGCAGCCAGCCGGGGTATGGCTACACCTTC.

This clone was seen once. The CDR3 is CASSRGGVAWDEQYF. For the CDR3, the DNA is TGTGCCAGCAGCCGGGGGGGGGTGGCCTGGGACGAGCAGTACTTC. V gene TRBV27 combines with J gene TRBJ2-7; 8 nucleotides line up with TRBD2. The V gene end was trimmed by 6 bases and the J gene end by 5 bases; junction bases not matched to a gene: 12. The germline V gene has CDR1 MNHEY and CDR2 SMNVEV (reference sequence). This CDR3 region has 15 residues.

This clone has just a few counts. The J gene is TRBJ2-7, the V gene TRBV6-1; 11 bases map to TRBD2. The V gene end was trimmed by 6 bases and the J gene end by 4 bases; junction bases not matched to a gene: 8. This CDR3 region has 15 residues. Germline V gives CDR1 MNHNS, CDR2 SASEGT. The CDR3, as DNA: TGTGCCAGCAGCCCACTAGCGGGAGAGGGATACGAGCAGTACTTC. Residues: CASSPLAGEGYEQYF.

This chain connects TRBV5-1 to TRBJ2-3; 11 bases line up with TRBD1. Losses at the gene ends were 0 bases for V and 5 bases for J; bases not matched to a gene: 2. The CDR3 runs to 15 residues. Germline V CDR1 and CDR2: SGHRS, YFSETQ. CDR3 in amino acids: CASSLGGTGGDTQYF. The CDR3 DNA sequence: TGCGCCAGCAGCTTGGGGGGGACAGGGGGAGATACGCAGTATTTT.

The J gene is TRBJ1-5, the V gene TRBV12-5; no clear D gene. Germline CDR1 and CDR2: LGHNT and FRNRAP. The V gene lost 0 bases and the J gene lost 5 bases, with 5 bases spanning the gap. This CDR3 spans 13 amino acids. The CDR3 protein is CASGLVADQPQHF. DNA for the CDR3: TGTGCTAGTGGTTTGGTCGCAGATCAGCCCCAGCATTTT.

The V call is TRBV7-6, the J call TRBJ2-7; TRBD2 matches at 7 bases. J was trimmed by 4 bases and V by 3 bases; bases with no gene match: 12. The CDR3 sequence is 16 residues long. CDR1 is SGHVS and CDR2 is FNYEAQ in the germline V gene. The CDR3 coding sequence is TGTGCCAGCAGCTTCGCCAACCCTAGCGGACTATACGAGCAGTACTTC. It is translated as CASSFANPSGLYEQYF.

The sample holds a few counts of this clone. The CDR3, as DNA: TGCGCCAGCAGCCAAGATTCGGGGGGGGACCGCTACGAGCAGTACTTC. Its translation: CASSQDSGGDRYEQYF. The V gene is TRBV4-3, the J gene TRBJ2-7; TRBD2 matches at 8 bases. The V gene's germline CDR1 is LGHNA and CDR2 YSLEER. This CDR3 region has 16 residues. J lost 3 bases, V lost 0 bases, and 7 bases had no gene match.

V is TRBV12-5 and J is TRBJ2-6; D call uncertain. The V end lost 7 bases, the J end lost 2 bases, and 9 bases lay between the germline ends. The CDR3 is 14 amino acids. The V gene's germline CDR1 is LGHNT and CDR2 FRNRAP. The CDR3 spells CASALAPGANVLTF. CDR3 DNA sequence: TGTGCTAGTGCTTTAGCCCCTGGGGCCAACGTCCTGACTTTC.

The chain carries TRBV5-8 and TRBJ1-1; the D is unclear. V was cut by 4 bases and J by 10 bases, with 26 bases left in between. CDR3 size: 16 residues. Per germline, CDR1 SGHTS and CDR2 YDEGEE. CDR3 sequence: CASSRPRRGQLFVAFF. The CDR3 bases are TGTGCCAGCAGCCGACCCCGACGAGGGCAGTTATTTGTAGCTTTCTTT.

The J gene is TRBJ2-5, the V gene TRBV6-5, with 8 bases aligning to TRBD2. The CDR3 sequence is 15 residues long. CDR1 and CDR2 from the germline V gene are MNHEY and SVGAGI. The trim removed 2 bases at V and 2 bases at J, leaving 4 bases unmatched. DNA of the CDR3: TGTGCCAGCAGTTACAAGGGACTAGAACAAGAGACCCAGTACTTC. Translated, it gives CASSYKGLEQETQYF.

J is TRBJ2-1 and V is TRBV11-2; possible D gene TRBD2, 5 bases. Germline assignment: CDR1 SGHAT and CDR2 FQNNGV. The CDR3 loop spans 14 amino acids. Trimming removed 6 bases at V and 1 base at J, with 10 bases between. CDR3 amino acids: CASSSWRSYNEQFF. The CDR3 nucleotides are TGTGCCAGCAGTTCGTGGAGGTCCTACAATGAGCAGTTCTTC.

The V call is TRBV30, the J call TRBJ2-5, with TRBD2 matching 12 bases. The CDR3 length is 13 residues. Germline values: CDR1 GTSNPN, CDR2 SVGIG (reference sequence). Losses at the gene ends were 3 bases for V and 5 bases for J; bases not matched to a gene: 1. The CDR3 bases are TGTGCCTGGAGGACTAGCGGGAGTGAGACCCAGTACTTC. This encodes CAWRTSGSETQYF.

V usage is TRBV5-8 and J usage is TRBJ1-2, with D unclear. The CDR3 loop spans 15 amino acids. With 0 bases removed from V and 0 bases from J, the gap between germline ends came to 9 bases. In germline, CDR1 is SGHTS, CDR2 YDEGEE. The CDR3 here is CASSLARQANYGYTF. CDR3 DNA: TGTGCCAGCAGCTTGGCCAGACAAGCTAACTATGGCTACACCTTC.

In its sample, this clone was seen a few times. The rearrangement joins TRBV30 to TRBJ2-7, with D uncertain. The CDR3 extends over 12 amino acids. In germline, CDR1 is GTSNPN, CDR2 SVGIG (reference sequence). The germline V and J ends were trimmed by 0 bases and 7 bases, with 10 bases remaining between them. DNA of the CDR3: TGTGCCTGGAGTGTGGGTGGGCATGAGCAGTACTTC. The encoded protein is CAWSVGGHEQYF.

The chain carries TRBV7-2 and TRBJ2-5; 11 positions match TRBD2. Germline lookup yields CDR1 SGHTA and CDR2 FQGNSA. The CDR3 contains 16 residues. V dropped 5 bases and J dropped 5; count of bases not matched to a gene: 10. For the CDR3, the DNA is TGTGCCAGCAGCCCACTAGCGGGAGTTGCCTTGGAGACCCAGTACTTC. The encoded protein is CASSPLAGVALETQYF. Based on the CDR3 plus reference TRBV7-2 and TRBJ2-5, the full variable domain is GAGVSQSPSNKVTEKGKDVELRCDPISGHTALYWYRQSLGQGLEFLIYFQGNSAPDKSGLPSDRFSAERTGGSVSTLTIQRTQQEDSAVYLCASSPLAGVALETQYFGPGTRLLVL.

The rearrangement joins TRBV6-6 to TRBJ1-6; TRBD1 matches at 10 bases. CDR3 length equals 16 residues. Germline CDR1 is MNHNY and CDR2 is SVGAGI (reference sequence). V was clipped by 6 bases and J by 13 bases; unmatched bases: 15. The CDR3 bases are TGTGCCAGCAGCCTATCCGGGACAGGGGCCGCTCGGCCCCTCCACTTT. Translation: CASSLSGTGAARPLHF.

V gene TRBV10-3 combines with J gene TRBJ1-5; D is ambiguous. V lost 3 bases to trimming and J lost 2 bases, with 8 bases between them. There are 14 residues in the CDR3. Germline V gene sequence: CDR1 ENHRY, CDR2 SYGVKD. CDR3 in amino acids: CAISDRWGNQPQHF. DNA for the CDR3: TGTGCCATCAGTGACAGGTGGGGCAATCAGCCCCAGCATTTT.

Here the CDR3 DNA reads TGTGCCAGCAGCCGAATGGACAGGGGGCAGTACGAGCAGTACTTC. The encoded protein is CASSRMDRGQYEQYF. The rearrangement uses TRBV11-3 and TRBJ2-7, with 11 bases that match TRBD1. Germline-derived CDR1 and CDR2 are SGHNT and YENEEA. This CDR3 is built from 15 residues. The V segment lost 5 bases and the J segment 4 bases; nucleotides outside the gene matches: 7.

J is TRBJ2-6 and V is TRBV27; a weak D match, TRBD1 (8 bases). The V end lost 4 bases, the J end lost 1 base, and 17 bases lay between the germline ends. CDR3 length: 18 residues. Germline loops: CDR1 MNHEY, CDR2 SMNVEV (reference sequence). DNA for the CDR3: TGTGCCAGCAGTTATGGACAGGGAGGGTATTCTGGGGCCAACGTCCTGACTTTC. Translating it yields CASSYGQGGYSGANVLTF.

This chain connects TRBV6-1 to TRBJ2-3, with 8 bases fitting TRBD2. Germline-derived CDR1 and CDR2 are MNHNS and SASEGT. The CDR3 contains 21 residues. V lost 5 bases, J lost 0 bases, and 22 bases stayed unmatched. The CDR3 nucleotides are TGTGCCAGCAGTCAAGATACGGGGGGGACGTTAGGGCAGCCCAGCACAGATACGCAGTATTTT. Translation: CASSQDTGGTLGQPSTDTQYF.